These 21 T cell receptor beta chains originate from one sample sequenced in a study of T cell responses to AZD1222 COVID-19 vaccine. The protocol was immunoSEQ multiplex PCR, while the TCRdb copy is restricted to in-frame clones and leaves out a portion. This table holds 120,000 to 150,000 clones, about 90% found once. Sequenced material: peripheral blood, taken on day 0 of AZD1222 vaccination. These receptors all stem from an adult in good health.

V usage is TRBV7-9 and J usage is TRBJ1-2, with 7 bases aligning to TRBD1. The trim removed 3 bases at V and 5 bases at J, leaving 12 bases unmatched. The CDR3 is made up of 16 amino acids. Per the germline V gene, CDR1 is SEHNR and CDR2 is FQNEAQ (reference sequence). CDR3 amino acids: CASSLGTGTATYGYTF. The CDR3 DNA is TGTGCCAGCAGCTTGGGTACCGGGACAGCAACGTATGGCTACACCTTC.

V and J are TRBV10-3 and TRBJ2-3; D gene uncertain. Germline V lookup: CDR1 ENHRY, CDR2 SYGVKD. The V gene lost 8 bases and the J gene lost 1 base, with 16 bases spanning the gap. This CDR3 has 15 residues. CDR3 sequence (DNA): TGTGCCATCTCGGGCGGTGAGGATGGCACAGATACGCAGTATTTT. This encodes CAISGGEDGTDTQYF.

This clone has only one observation. As DNA, the CDR3 is TGTGCCAGCAGCCCGAACTCCAGGGGGGTAGCAGAGACCCAGTACTTC. It codes for CASSPNSRGVAETQYF. V and J are TRBV7-3 and TRBJ2-5, with D tentatively TRBD1 (7 bases). This CDR3 is built from 16 residues. Germline CDR1 and CDR2: SGHTA and FQGTGA. V dropped 5 bases and J dropped 4 bases, with 20 bases sitting between them.

This clone was detected a few times. The CDR3: CASSIPGGAGANVLTF. The CDR3 DNA reads as TGTGCCAGTAGTATCCCGGGGGGCGCTGGGGCCAACGTCCTGACTTTC. The gene calls are TRBV19 and TRBJ2-6, with D possibly TRBD2 on 7 matching bases. The CDR3 is 16 amino acids. Germline CDR1 is LNHDA and CDR2 is SQIVND (reference sequence). Trimming took off 3 bases at V and 2 bases at J, with 11 bases between the two ends.

The gene calls are TRBV9 and TRBJ2-3; no reliable D call. Germline V gene lookup returns CDR1 SGDLS and CDR2 YYNGEE. CDR3 length: 14 amino acids. V lost 4 bases and J lost 2, with 11 bases in between. The chain's CDR3 is CASSSRVATDTQYF. The CDR3 region has the DNA TGTGCCAGCAGCTCACGGGTAGCCACAGATACGCAGTATTTT.

This sequence joins TRBV20-1 and TRBJ2-7; the D is unclear. V lost 3 bases to trimming and J lost 3 bases, with 12 bases between them. Germline V gives CDR1 DFQATT, CDR2 SNEGSKA (reference sequence). The length of the CDR3 is 13 residues. CDR3 DNA sequence: TGCAGTGCTAGTAAGGAGAACCGCTACGAGCAGTACTTC. Translation gives CSASKENRYEQYF.

The chain joins TRBV9 to TRBJ2-2, with D tentatively TRBD1 (5 bases). This CDR3 comprises 16 residues. V was shortened by 0 bases and J by 2 bases, with 11 bases between the two germline ends. Germline V CDR1 and CDR2: SGDLS, YYNGEE. The CDR3 DNA sequence: TGTGCCAGCAGCGTAGGGGCAGGGCCCAACACCGGGGAGCTGTTTTTT. Protein: CASSVGAGPNTGELFF.

The chain employs TRBV10-3 and TRBJ2-3; 12 bases match TRBD2. Germline V gene lookup returns CDR1 ENHRY and CDR2 SYGVKD. The CDR3 loop spans 19 amino acids. The trim removed 5 bases at V and 0 bases at J, leaving 12 bases unmatched. The CDR3, as DNA: TGTGCCATCAGTCAACTAGCGGGGGGTCCCCATCAAAGCACAGATACGCAGTATTTT. It yields the protein CAISQLAGGPHQSTDTQYF.

This clone occurred a few times. The CDR3: CSAPPWGHTYNEQFF. The CDR3 coding sequence is TGCAGCGCTCCCCCGTGGGGACATACGTACAATGAGCAGTTCTTC. The J gene is TRBJ2-1, the V gene TRBV29-1, with D possibly TRBD1 on 6 matching bases. The CDR3 is 15 amino acids. CDR1 and CDR2 from the germline V gene are SQVTM and ANQGSEA. V lost 7 bases, J lost 4 bases, and 20 bases lay in between.

The rearrangement joins TRBV7-2 to TRBJ1-1, with 10 bases fitting TRBD1. This CDR3 has 13 amino acids. J lost 13 bases, V lost 1 base, and 6 bases had no gene match. CDR1 is SGHTA and CDR2 is FQGNSA in the germline V gene. The DNA of the CDR3 is TGTGCCAGCAGCTTAGAGGGGGGGACAGGGGTTTTCTTT. Protein: CASSLEGGTGVFF.

The gene calls are TRBV6-4 and TRBJ2-1; TRBD2 matches at 10 bases. CDR1 and CDR2 (germline): MRHNA, SNTAGT. There are 15 residues in the CDR3. J lost 2 bases, V lost 6 bases, and 4 bases had no gene match. The CDR3 bases are TGTGCCAGCAGACTAACTAGCGGGGCCTACAATGAGCAGTTCTTC. This encodes CASRLTSGAYNEQFF.

This chain links TRBV19 with TRBJ1-3; D might be TRBD1 (5 bases). The CDR3 sequence is 15 residues long. V lost 8 bases and J lost 3, with 17 bases in between. The germline V gene has CDR1 LNHDA and CDR2 SQIVND (reference sequence). The CDR3 reads CASEPSGGDGNTIYF. CDR3 in DNA: TGTGCCAGTGAGCCATCCGGGGGGGATGGAAACACCATATATTTT.

This clone was counted a single time. The chain employs TRBV19 and TRBJ1-6; D not resolved. This CDR3 spans 17 amino acids. Germline V gives CDR1 LNHDA, CDR2 SQIVND (reference sequence). V lost 5 bases, J lost 8 bases, and 22 bases lay in between. CDR3 residues: CASSFHPRLQLYSPLHF. DNA of the CDR3: TGTGCCAGTAGTTTCCATCCACGTTTACAGCTTTATTCACCCCTCCACTTT.

The chain carries TRBV9 and TRBJ1-2, with a tentative D call TRBD1 (5 bases). The CDR3 extends over 14 amino acids. Trimming shortened V by 0 bases and J by 4 bases, and 10 bases separated the two germline ends. The V gene's germline CDR1 is SGDLS and CDR2 YYNGEE. The CDR3 region is CASSVGGDSYGYTF. The CDR3 DNA reads TGTGCCAGCAGCGTAGGGGGGGATTCCTATGGCTACACCTTC.

CDR3 region: CASSFNPGQGAEGYTF. For the CDR3, the DNA is TGCGCCAGCAGCTTCAATCCGGGACAGGGGGCAGAAGGCTACACCTTC. This chain joins TRBV5-1 and TRBJ1-2; 12 nucleotides line up with TRBD1. Trimming at V came to 2 bases and at J to 8 bases, leaving 10 bases not matched to a gene. The germline gives CDR1 SGHRS, CDR2 YFSETQ. The CDR3 loop spans 16 amino acids.

The chain employs TRBV7-3 and TRBJ2-2; TRBD2 is a possible D gene (7 bases). The CDR3 has 15 residues. V was cut by 5 bases and J by 7 bases, with 17 bases left in between. Germline CDR1 reads SGHTA; CDR2 reads FQGTGA. This CDR3 is CASSPRGGSVGELFF. The DNA of the CDR3 is TGTGCCAGCAGCCCCAGGGGCGGGAGTGTCGGGGAGCTGTTTTTT. Combining the CDR3 with reference TRBV7-3 and TRBJ2-2 gives the whole variable domain GAGVSQTPSNKVTEKGKYVELRCDPISGHTALYWYRQSLGQGPEFLIYFQGTGAADDSGLPNDRFFAVRPEGSVSTLKIQRTERGDSAVYLCASSPRGGSVGELFFGEGSRLTVL.

This chain joins TRBV6-6 and TRBJ2-4; a weak D match, TRBD2 (5 bases). Germline assignment: CDR1 MNHNY and CDR2 SVGAGI (reference sequence). Trimming shortened V by 6 bases and J by 1 base, and 13 bases separated the two germline ends. The CDR3 is 15 residues long. The CDR3: CASSPLERAKNIQYF. DNA of the CDR3: TGTGCCAGCAGCCCGTTGGAGCGGGCCAAAAACATTCAGTACTTC.

The chain links TRBV7-2 to TRBJ1-3; D gene ambiguous. Germline-derived CDR1 and CDR2 are SGHTA and FQGNSA. Deletions cut 4 bases from V and 3 bases from J, with 7 bases between. This CDR3 has 13 amino acids. The CDR3 region is CASSSRVGNTIYF. The CDR3 DNA reads as TGTGCCAGCAGCTCCCGAGTTGGAAACACCATATATTTT.

The chain carries TRBV4-3 and TRBJ1-1; D is perhaps TRBD1 (5 bases). V lost 0 bases and J lost 5, with 19 bases in between. Germline-derived CDR1 and CDR2 are LGHNA and YSLEER. The CDR3 consists of 17 residues. Here the CDR3 DNA reads TGCGCCAGCAGCCAAGAGCCCTTAAGGACCGGGGGGACTGAAGCTTTCTTT. It specifies CASSQEPLRTGGTEAFF.

The V and J genes are TRBV27 and TRBJ1-1; no clear D. Germline CDR1 MNHEY, CDR2 SMNVEV (reference sequence). There are 14 residues in the CDR3. Deletions cut 2 bases from V and 1 base from J, with 8 bases between. For the CDR3, the DNA is TGTGCCAGCAGTTTAGGTAGACAGAACACTGAAGCTTTCTTT. Residues: CASSLGRQNTEAFF.

The chain employs TRBV15 and TRBJ1-5; TRBD1 matches at 11 bases. J was trimmed by 6 bases and V by 6 bases; bases with no gene match: 7. This CDR3 has 15 amino acids. CDR1 and CDR2 from the germline V gene are LNHNV and YYDKDF (reference sequence). CDR3 in amino acids: CATRLDRGLGQPQHF. The CDR3 DNA sequence: TGTGCCACCAGACTGGACAGGGGGCTGGGTCAGCCCCAGCATTTT.